What follows describes a single TCR beta chain. This table comes from immunoSEQ multiplex PCR, and its TCRdb copy is limited to in-frame clones, with some not included. Of about 480,000 clones in the sample, roughly 90% were seen once. Trimming removed 4 bases at V and 3 bases at J, with 3 bases between. The CDR3 consists of 11 residues. Germline V CDR1 and CDR2: MDHEN, SYDVKM. The data stem from a study of blood T cell repertoires in COVID-19. Adults between roughly 18 and 89 years of age took part from 24 US areas. Grouping used clinical history reported by participants in a survey and questionnaire.

The chain is built from TRBV28 and TRBJ1-2; D is ambiguous. The source of this sequence is a woman aged 35 to 49 who had recovered from COVID-19. Sequences were obtained from PBMCs or T cells enriched from blood (not recorded which). The CDR3 nucleotides are TGTGCCAGCAGTTCAGACTATGGCTACACCTTC. Translation gives CASSSDYGYTF.